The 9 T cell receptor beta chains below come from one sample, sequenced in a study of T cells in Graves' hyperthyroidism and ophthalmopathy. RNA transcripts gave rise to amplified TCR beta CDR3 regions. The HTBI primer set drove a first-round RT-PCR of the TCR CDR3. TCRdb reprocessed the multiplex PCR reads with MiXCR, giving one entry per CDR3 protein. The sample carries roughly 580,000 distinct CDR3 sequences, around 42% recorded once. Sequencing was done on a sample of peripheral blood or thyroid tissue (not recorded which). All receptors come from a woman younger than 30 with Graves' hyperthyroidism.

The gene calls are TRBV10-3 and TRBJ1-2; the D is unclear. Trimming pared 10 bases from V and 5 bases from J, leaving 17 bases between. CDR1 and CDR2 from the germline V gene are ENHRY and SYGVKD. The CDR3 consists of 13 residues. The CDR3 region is CASSRMETYGYTF. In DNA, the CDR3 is TGTGCCAGCAGCCGAATGGAGACGTATGGCTACACCTTC.

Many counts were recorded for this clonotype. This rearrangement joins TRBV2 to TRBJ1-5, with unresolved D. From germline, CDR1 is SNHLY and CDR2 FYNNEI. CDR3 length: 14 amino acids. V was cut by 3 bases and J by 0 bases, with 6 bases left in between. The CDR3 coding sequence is TGTGCCAGCAGTGACAGATATAGCAATCAGCCCCAGCATTTT. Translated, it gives CASSDRYSNQPQHF.

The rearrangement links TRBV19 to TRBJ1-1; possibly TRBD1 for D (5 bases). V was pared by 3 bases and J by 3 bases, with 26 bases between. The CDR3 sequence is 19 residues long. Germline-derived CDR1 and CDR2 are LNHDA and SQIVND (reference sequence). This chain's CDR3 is CASSMDRESWKEGYTEAFF. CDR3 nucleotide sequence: TGTGCCAGTAGTATGGACCGTGAATCTTGGAAGGAGGGGTACACTGAAGCTTTCTTT.

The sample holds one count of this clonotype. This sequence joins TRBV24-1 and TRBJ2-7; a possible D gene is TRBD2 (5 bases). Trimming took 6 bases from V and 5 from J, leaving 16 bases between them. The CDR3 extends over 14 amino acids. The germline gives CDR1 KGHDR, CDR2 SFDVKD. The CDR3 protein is CATSSLGDEDEQYF. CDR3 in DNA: TGTGCCACCAGTTCCCTGGGAGATGAGGACGAGCAGTACTTC.

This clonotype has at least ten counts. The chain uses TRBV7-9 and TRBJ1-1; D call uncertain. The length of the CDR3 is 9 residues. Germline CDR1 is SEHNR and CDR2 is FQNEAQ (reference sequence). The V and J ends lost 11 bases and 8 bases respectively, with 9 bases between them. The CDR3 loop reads CAFRREAFF. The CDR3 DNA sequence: TGTGCCTTTCGCCGAGAAGCTTTCTTT. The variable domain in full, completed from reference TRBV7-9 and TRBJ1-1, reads DTGVSQNPRHKITKRGQNVTFRCDPISEHNRLYWYRQTLGQGPEFLTYFQNEAQLEKSRLLSDRFSAERPKGSFSTLEIQRTEQGDSAMYLCAFRREAFFGQGTRLTVV.

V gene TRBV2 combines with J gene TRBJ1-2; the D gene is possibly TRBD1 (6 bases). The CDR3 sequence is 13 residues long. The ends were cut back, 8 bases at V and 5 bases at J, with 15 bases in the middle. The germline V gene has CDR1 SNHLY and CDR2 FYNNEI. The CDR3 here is CASFPSDSYGYTF. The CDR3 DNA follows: TGTGCCAGCTTCCCATCGGACAGTTATGGCTACACCTTC.

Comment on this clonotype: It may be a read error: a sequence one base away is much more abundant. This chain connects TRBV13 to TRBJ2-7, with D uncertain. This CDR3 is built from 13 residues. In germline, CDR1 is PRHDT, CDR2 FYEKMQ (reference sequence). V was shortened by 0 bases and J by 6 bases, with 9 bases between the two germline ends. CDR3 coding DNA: TGTGCCAGCAGCTTAGGAACGAGGAGCGAGCAGTACTTC. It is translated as CASSLGTRSEQYF.

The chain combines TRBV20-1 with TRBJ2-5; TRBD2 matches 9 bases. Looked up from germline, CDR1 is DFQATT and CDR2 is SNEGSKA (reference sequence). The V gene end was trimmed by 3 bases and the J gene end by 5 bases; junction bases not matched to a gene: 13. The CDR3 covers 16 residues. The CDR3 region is CSARISSGAQLETQYF. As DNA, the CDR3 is TGCAGTGCTAGGATTTCTAGCGGGGCTCAGCTGGAGACCCAGTACTTC.

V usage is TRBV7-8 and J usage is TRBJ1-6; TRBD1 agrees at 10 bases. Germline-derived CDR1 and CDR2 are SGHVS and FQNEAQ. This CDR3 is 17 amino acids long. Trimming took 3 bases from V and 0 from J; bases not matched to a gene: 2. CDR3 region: CASSLGQGSSYNSPLHF. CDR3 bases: TGTGCCAGCAGCTTGGGACAGGGGAGCTCCTATAATTCACCCCTCCACTTT.